This T cell receptor beta chain was recovered during a study of blood T cell repertoires in COVID-19. Study at large: The United States, Italy and Spain provided the acute and convalescent COVID-19 samples. PBMCs, B-cell-depleted T cells, or T cells provided the cDNA or gDNA that made up the material.

In the original processing: Reference gene primer amplification yielded estimated nucleated cell counts. TCRdb keeps only in-frame clones here, not all; method: immunoSEQ multiplex PCR. The V and J calls and clone size are taken from that table; D and trimming were inferred from the DNA. Here the sample spans about 200,000 clones, around 84% being singletons. Per germline, CDR1 MNHEY and CDR2 SMNVEV (reference sequence). Trimming removed 9 bases from V and 3 bases from J; junction bases left unmatched: 1. CDR3 length: 13 residues. The sample comprised peripheral blood. This sequence originates from a human donor in a cohort sampled during active COVID-19. The chain combines TRBV27 with TRBJ2-7; TRBD2 aligns across 14 bases. CDR3 amino acids: CARGLAGGYEQYF. As DNA, the CDR3 is TGTGCCAGAGGACTAGCGGGGGGCTACGAGCAGTACTTC.